The rows below give T cell receptor beta chains drawn from one sample of a study of CD8+CD57+ T cells in acquired aplastic anemia. MiXCR was run by TCRdb on the reads, yielding one entry per CDR3 protein. This table has roughly 240,000 distinct CDR3 sequences, about 44% appearing once. The sample consisted of sorted CD4+, CD8+, or CD8+CD57+ T cells (not recorded which) from PBMCs. The source is a human donor with aplastic anemia. Each CDR3 is given with its conserved first and last residue. A D gene is named only where the DNA matches it firmly. Not all rows give a size; the values are once, few, many and, for expanded clones, a class.

>TRBV29-1|NA|NA|TRBJ2-1|14
TGCAGCGCCATAGCGATTACATCCTACAATGAGCAGTTCTTC
CSAIAITSYNEQFF
>TRBV11-3|NA|NA|TRBJ2-3|14
TGTGCCAGCAGACGGGACGGAGAAGGAGATACGCAGTATTTT
CASRRDGEGDTQYF
>TRBV29-1|NA|NA|TRBJ2-1|14
TGCAGCGTGGAAGGACAGAAGGGCCGCAATGAGCAGTTCTTC
CSVEGQKGRNEQFF
>TRBV20-1|NA|NA|TRBJ1-2|12
TGCAGTGCTAGACATTCAATCTATGGCTACACCTTC
CSARHSIYGYTF
>TRBV6-1|TRBD2|many|TRBJ2-1|15
TGTGCCAGCAGTGAAGGGACTAGCGGGGGTAATGAGCAGTTCTTC
CASSEGTSGGNEQFF
>TRBV7-2|NA|NA|TRBJ2-7|15
TGTGCCAGCAGCTCAAAAAGGGTGTCTGGATACGAGCAGTACTTC
CASSSKRVSGYEQYF
>TRBV30|TRBD2|few|TRBJ2-3|16
TGTGCCTGGAGTACTCGGGAGGCGACGCACACAGATACGCAGTATTTT
CAWSTREATHTDTQYF
>TRBV16|NA|NA|TRBJ1-5|14
TGTGCCAGCAGCCAATCTACGGGGGGTCAGCCCCAGCATTTT
CASSQSTGGQPQHF
>TRBV6-6|TRBD1|many|TRBJ1-1|14
TGTGCCAGCAGTTCTACGACAGGGAGGACTGAAGCTTTCTTT
CASSSTTGRTEAFF
>TRBV20-1|NA|many|TRBJ2-5|13
TGCAGTGCTAGAACGGACAGCCAAGAGACCCAGTACTTC
CSARTDSQETQYF
>TRBV28|NA|NA|TRBJ1-2|15
TGTGCCAGCAGTTTAACCCCCGGACAGACCTATGGCTACACCTTC
CASSLTPGQTYGYTF
>TRBV5-1|TRBD1|many|TRBJ1-2|14
TGCGCCAGCAGCTTGGCCGGGACAGGGATTGGCTACACCTTC
CASSLAGTGIGYTF
>TRBV7-9|TRBD1|NA|TRBJ1-2|13
TGTGCCAGCAGCCCGACAGGGGGTTATGGCTACACCTTC
CASSPTGGYGYTF
>TRBV9|NA|few|TRBJ1-6|15
TGTGCCAGCAGCGTCGGGACTAGCGGGGGAGAACTCCTACACTTT
CASSVGTSGGELLHF
>TRBV28|NA|NA|TRBJ1-1|15
TGTGCCAGCAGTCCCCCGGGAGGAGGGGGGGGTGTAGCTTTCTTT
CASSPPGGGGGVAFF
>TRBV7-6|TRBD2|NA|TRBJ2-3|17
TGTGCCAGCAGCTTCGGGACTAGCGGGAGGCACACAGATACGCAGTATTTT
CASSFGTSGRHTDTQYF
>TRBV7-3|TRBD2|few|TRBJ2-3|16
TGTGCCAGCAGCTCCGGACTAGCGGGGCACACAGATACGCAGTATTTT
CASSSGLAGHTDTQYF
>TRBV6-5|NA|NA|TRBJ1-2|12
TGCGCCAGCAGAAAAGGGGGGGATGGCTACGCCTTC
CASRKGGDGYAF
>TRBV24-1|NA|NA|TRBJ2-7|11
TGTGCCACTCCTCATAGCTACGAGCAGTACTTC
CATPHSYEQYF
>TRBV28|NA|many|TRBJ2-5|12
TGTGCCAGCAGTTTGTCCGTGGAGACCCAGTACTTC
CASSLSVETQYF
>TRBV9|TRBD2|many|TRBJ2-3|18
TGTGCCAGCAGCGTAGCGGGGGTCGAGCGGGAAATCACAGATACGCAGTATTTT
CASSVAGVEREITDTQYF
>TRBV20-1|NA|many|TRBJ1-5|17
TGCAGTGCTAGCGCACGAACTCAGGGGATTAGCAATCAGCCCCAGCATTTT
CSASARTQGISNQPQHF
>TRBV5-1|NA|many|TRBJ1-3|15
TGCGCCAGCAGCGTGAACACGGAACAGAGAAACACCATATATTTT
CASSVNTEQRNTIYF
>TRBV3-1|TRBD2|NA|TRBJ2-2|17
TGTGCCAGCAGCCAGACGGCTAGCGGGAGCGACACCGGGGAGCTGTTTTTT
CASSQTASGSDTGELFF
>TRBV2|NA|NA|TRBJ1-2|14
TGTGCCAGCTCACGCGGGGGGGGCGACGATGGCTACACCTTC
CASSRGGGDDGYTF
>TRBV2|NA|NA|TRBJ1-5|14
TGTGCCAGCAGGGGAGGTTATAGCAATCAGCCCCAGCATTTT
CASRGGYSNQPQHF
>TRBV13|TRBD2|many|TRBJ2-7|15
TGTGCCAGCAGCATACTAGCGAGAAGCTCCTACGAGCAGTACTTC
CASSILARSSYEQYF
>TRBV6-4|TRBD1|NA|TRBJ2-6|18
TGTGCCAGCAGTGACTCGGGACAGGGGTACTCTGGGGCCAACGTCCTGACTTTC
CASSDSGQGYSGANVLTF
>TRBV6-6|TRBD1|NA|TRBJ1-5|15
TGTGCCAGCAGAAGACGACAGGGTGGGAGTCAGCCCCAGCATTTT
CASRRRQGGSQPQHF
>TRBV4-2|TRBD2|many|TRBJ2-7|15
TGTGCCAGCAGCCAAGGGGTAGCGGGAGTATACGAGCAGTACTTC
CASSQGVAGVYEQYF
>TRBV3-1|NA|NA|TRBJ2-1|15
TGTGCCAGCAGCCCCCGGGACTTCCTAGACAATGAGCAGTTCTTC
CASSPRDFLDNEQFF
>TRBV15|TRBD1|NA|TRBJ1-6|15
TGTGCCACCAGCAGCGCAGGACAGGATTATTCACCCCTCCACTTT
CATSSAGQDYSPLHF
>TRBV4-2|NA|many|TRBJ1-5|15
TGTGCCAGCAGCCAAGTTTTAGGGGGCAATCAGCCCCAGCATTTT
CASSQVLGGNQPQHF
>TRBV4-3|NA|many|TRBJ2-1|14
TGCGCCAGCAGCCAAGATCGCGGGGCCAATGAGCAGTTCTTC
CASSQDRGANEQFF
>TRBV27|NA|few|TRBJ2-1|13
TGTGCCAGCAGTCCTGCGGGCCACAATGAGCAGTTCTTC
CASSPAGHNEQFF
>TRBV20-1|NA|once|TRBJ2-2|14
TGCAGTGCTAGAGACCTCATGAACGCCGGGGAGCTGTTTTTT
CSARDLMNAGELFF
>TRBV6-1|NA|many|TRBJ1-1|13
TGTGCCGGGGGGCAGGGCTCGAACACTGAAGCTTTCTTT
CAGGQGSNTEAFF
>TRBV20-1|NA|NA|TRBJ1-6|16
TGCAGTGCTAGCTCACTGGACAGCTCCTATAATTCACCCCTCCACTTT
CSASSLDSSYNSPLHF
>TRBV7-9|TRBD1|many|TRBJ1-2|15
TGTGCCAGCAGCTTAGAACGGGACAGGACGTATGGCTACACCTTC
CASSLERDRTYGYTF
>TRBV29-1|TRBD2|NA|TRBJ2-1|15
TGCAGCGTTGGGACTAGCGGGAGGTCCTACAATGAGCAGTTCTTC
CSVGTSGRSYNEQFF
>TRBV15|NA|few|TRBJ2-7|14
TGTGCCACCAGCAGACTCCAGGGTTCCTACGAGCAGTACTTC
CATSRLQGSYEQYF
>TRBV6-4|TRBD2|many|TRBJ2-1|15
TGTGCCATCGCTAGCGGGAGGCCCTCGGGCAATGAGCAGTTCTTC
CAIASGRPSGNEQFF
>TRBV6-5|NA|NA|TRBJ2-5|17
TGTGCCAGCAGTTATCTTTCCCCCCTACTGGGACAAGAGACCCAGTACTTC
CASSYLSPLLGQETQYF
>TRBV7-2|NA|NA|TRBJ2-2|16
TGTGCCAGCAGCTTCAGATCTCATTCAAACACCGGGGAGCTGTTTTTT
CASSFRSHSNTGELFF
>TRBV13|NA|NA|TRBJ2-7|17
TGTGCCAGCAGCTTATTGGGTCCAGGCGTGGACACCGGGGAGCAGTACTTC
CASSLLGPGVDTGEQYF
>TRBV15|NA|many|TRBJ2-3|13
TGTGCCACCAGTAATAGCGACACAGATACGCAGTATTTT
CATSNSDTDTQYF
>TRBV20-1|TRBD2|NA|TRBJ2-3|14
TGCAGTGCCGAGAATGGGGGGGACACAGATACGCAGTATTTT
CSAENGGDTDTQYF
>TRBV5-1|TRBD1|NA|TRBJ1-2|14
TGCGCCAGCAGCGGCGGGACAGGGATCTATGGCTACACCTTC
CASSGGTGIYGYTF
>TRBV28|NA|many|TRBJ1-1|14
TGTGCCAGCAGTTTGTCGGGGGCTGGGACTGAAGCTTTCTTT
CASSLSGAGTEAFF
>TRBV6-5|NA|NA|TRBJ1-1|13
TGTGCCAGCAGTTCCGCCCGGCCGACTGAAGCTTTCTTT
CASSSARPTEAFF
>TRBV20-1|NA|NA|TRBJ1-1|14
TGCAGTGCCCCCATGTCCGGGGTGGGTACTGAAGCCTTCTTT
CSAPMSGVGTEAFF
>TRBV27|TRBD2|NA|TRBJ2-1|14
TGTGCCAGCAGAAGAGCGGGAGGGAAGAATGAGCAGTGCTTC
CASRRAGGKNEQCF
>TRBV2|TRBD1|NA|TRBJ1-2|17
TGTGCCAGCAGCGTTATGGACAGGACCTCCTTGGGCTATGGCTACACCTTC
CASSVMDRTSLGYGYTF
>TRBV7-9|NA|NA|TRBJ2-5|13
TGTGCCAGCAGCTACAGGGATGGGGAGACCCAGTACTTC
CASSYRDGETQYF
>TRBV25-1|NA|NA|TRBJ2-1|16
TGTGCCAGCAGGGCCCGGGCCGAGAGCTCCTACAATGAGCAGTTCTTC
CASRARAESSYNEQFF
>TRBV6-5|NA|many|TRBJ1-1|12
TGTGCCAGCAGTTACGGGGACACTGAAGCTTTCTTT
CASSYGDTEAFF
>TRBV24-1|NA|many|TRBJ1-5|18
TGTGCCACCAGTGATTTGGAGACAGGTTTGTATAGCAATCAGCCCCAGCATTTT
CATSDLETGLYSNQPQHF